This passage covers 16 T cell receptor beta chains from one sample sequenced in a study of identical twins. TCRdb passed the 5' RACE reads through MiXCR, listing each CDR3 protein once. The table has hundreds of thousands of distinct CDR3 sequences, around a tenth seen once; the top ten hold over 4.5%. Sequencing was performed on memory (CD45RO+) T cells sorted from blood. These receptors originate from a woman between 18 and 29 years old in good health.

This clonotype was counted between two and nine times. The rearrangement links TRBV7-3 to TRBJ2-7; 8 nucleotides line up with TRBD2. The CDR3 runs to 15 residues. CDR1 and CDR2 (germline): SGHTA, FQGTGA. V lost 2 bases, J lost 2 bases, and 5 bases stayed unmatched. CDR3 sequence reads: CASSLSAGGPYEQYF. CDR3 bases: TGTGCCAGCAGCTTATCCGCGGGGGGCCCCTACGAGCAGTACTTC.

This clonotype was seen only a few times. V is TRBV5-1 and J is TRBJ1-1, with D perhaps TRBD1 (6 bases). Trimming stripped 2 bases from V and 11 bases from J, with 16 bases between. The CDR3 extends over 13 amino acids. Germline V gives CDR1 SGHRS, CDR2 YFSETQ. CDR3 protein: CASSLMERQEAFF. DNA of the CDR3: TGCGCCAGCAGCTTAATGGAGCGACAGGAGGCTTTCTTT. The entire variable domain, with the rest obtained from reference TRBV5-1 and TRBJ1-1, is as follows: KAGVTQTPRYLIKTRGQQVTLSCSPISGHRSVSWYQQTPGQGLQFLFEYFSETQRNKGNFPGRFSGRQFSNSRSEMNVSTLELGDSALYLCASSLMERQEAFFGQGTRLTVV.

This clonotype came up many times. V and J are TRBV5-1 and TRBJ2-1, with D perhaps TRBD2 (7 bases). V was clipped by 3 bases and J by 0 bases, with 10 bases between them. The CDR3 has 15 residues. Germline V gives CDR1 SGHRS, CDR2 YFSETQ. The CDR3 DNA sequence: TGCGCCAGCAGCTGGGGGGGGGCCTCCTACAATGAGCAGTTCTTC. Translating it yields CASSWGGASYNEQFF.

This clonotype occurred a few times. V is TRBV18 and J is TRBJ2-3, with D hard to call. The V end was cut by 4 bases, the J end by 2 bases, with 10 bases between. The CDR3 is made up of 14 amino acids. Germline V lookup: CDR1 KGHSH, CDR2 LQKENI. The CDR3 DNA reads TGTGCCAGCTCACGTACGCCCCTCACAGATACGCAGTATTTT. This codes for CASSRTPLTDTQYF.

This clonotype occurred a few times. This chain links TRBV5-1 with TRBJ2-1; D gene uncertain. The CDR3 loop spans 15 amino acids. Germline V CDR1 and CDR2: SGHRS, YFSETQ. The germline V and J ends were trimmed by 0 bases and 6 bases, with 13 bases remaining between them. CDR3 in amino acids: CASSLALAGFNEQFF. As DNA, the CDR3 is TGCGCCAGCAGCTTGGCGTTAGCTGGGTTCAATGAGCAGTTCTTC.

The chain has TRBV29-1 and TRBJ2-5; 7 positions match TRBD1. With 5 bases clipped from V and 3 bases from J, the junction kept 3 bases outside the gene matches. The CDR3 extends over 12 amino acids. Germline V gives CDR1 SQVTM, CDR2 ANQGSEA. The CDR3 loop reads CSVTGTEETQYF. In DNA, the CDR3 is TGCAGCGTTACCGGGACAGAAGAGACCCAGTACTTC. The full variable domain, its missing parts supplied by reference TRBV29-1 and TRBJ2-5, is SAVISQKPSRDICQRGTSLTIQCQVDSQVTMMFWYRQQPGQSLTLIATANQGSEATYESGFVIDKFPISRPNLTFSTLTVSNMSPEDSSIYLCSVTGTEETQYFGPGTRLLVL.

The chain is built from TRBV20-1 and TRBJ1-1, with D tentatively TRBD1 (6 bases). The CDR3 covers 12 residues. V was trimmed by 3 bases and J by 3 bases, leaving 8 bases between them. Germline V CDR1 and CDR2: DFQATT, SNEGSKA (reference sequence). The CDR3 region has the DNA TGCAGTGCTAGTGAGGGGGACACTGAAGCTTTCTTT. This codes for CSASEGDTEAFF.

The genes are TRBV14 and TRBJ2-7; D remains ambiguous. This CDR3 is 11 amino acids long. V was clipped by 1 base and J by 8 bases, with 6 bases between them. Germline V gene data show CDR1 as SGHDN and CDR2 as FVKESK. The CDR3: CASSQGPQQYF. The CDR3 region has the DNA TGTGCCAGCAGCCAAGGTCCACAGCAGTACTTC.

This clonotype was seen a few times. The chain employs TRBV7-9 and TRBJ1-5, with D possibly being TRBD1 (5 bases). This CDR3 is built from 15 residues. V was trimmed by 1 base and J by 5 bases, leaving 12 bases between them. Germline CDR1 is SEHNR and CDR2 is FQNEAQ (reference sequence). The CDR3 DNA follows: TGTGCCAGCAGCTTAGGTCCAGGGCGAGATCAGCCCCAGCATTTT. As protein: CASSLGPGRDQPQHF.

The chain has TRBV11-2 and TRBJ1-2; TRBD1 agrees at 8 bases. The V segment lost 3 bases and the J segment 7 bases; nucleotides outside the gene matches: 7. There are 14 residues in the CDR3. Germline CDR1 SGHAT, CDR2 FQNNGV. The CDR3 bases are TGTGCCAGCAGCTTCTTGGACAGGGCGGCTGGCTACACCTTC. Its protein product is CASSFLDRAAGYTF.

There are many counts of this clonotype. This chain's CDR3 is CAISESTPSGSRYNEQFF. The CDR3 bases are TGTGCCATCAGTGAGTCGACTCCTAGCGGGAGCCGCTACAATGAGCAGTTCTTC. The chain joins TRBV10-3 to TRBJ2-1; TRBD2 matches 10 bases. This CDR3 spans 18 amino acids. V shed 0 bases, J shed 3 bases, and the junction held 8 bases outside the gene matches. Germline CDR1 reads ENHRY; CDR2 reads SYGVKD.

This clonotype came up a few times. The chain joins TRBV11-2 to TRBJ2-4, with 8 bases matching TRBD1. J lost 0 bases, V lost 3 bases, and 10 bases had no gene match. Germline V CDR1 and CDR2: SGHAT, FQNNGV. The CDR3 length is 18 residues. The CDR3 DNA reads TGTGCCAGCAGCTTCCTAGTTCAGGGGGCTTCAGCCAAAAACATTCAGTACTTC. Translated, it gives CASSFLVQGASAKNIQYF.

This clonotype was seen ten or more times. V usage is TRBV4-3 and J usage is TRBJ2-3; D is undetermined. Per the germline V gene, CDR1 is LGHNA and CDR2 is YSLEER. V was pared by 0 bases and J by 4 bases, with 11 bases between. The CDR3 runs 15 residues. CDR3 nucleotide sequence: TGCGCCAGCAGCCAAGATGGAAGGGCAGCAGATACGCAGTATTTT. This translates into CASSQDGRAADTQYF.

Here the CDR3 DNA reads TGTGCCAGCAGCCCCAGACTAGCGGGGCGGTGGGAGCAGTACTTC. Protein product: CASSPRLAGRWEQYF. V gene TRBV3-1 combines with J gene TRBJ2-7; TRBD2 agrees at 11 bases. The V and J ends lost 4 bases and 7 bases, in that order; junction bases with no gene match: 9. This CDR3 region has 15 residues. The germline V gene encodes CDR1 LGHDT and CDR2 YNNKEL (reference sequence).

The chain links TRBV7-9 to TRBJ2-3; 9 positions match TRBD2. The trim removed 6 bases at V and 4 bases at J, leaving 11 bases unmatched. This CDR3 has 16 amino acids. Germline V gene lookup returns CDR1 SEHNR and CDR2 FQNEAQ (reference sequence). The CDR3 protein is CASRRAGGTSADTQYF. The CDR3 coding sequence is TGTGCCAGCAGACGAGCGGGGGGAACTAGCGCAGATACGCAGTATTTT.

This clonotype has more than one count but fewer than ten. The chain is built from TRBV4-1 and TRBJ2-1; a weak D match, TRBD2 (6 bases). Germline V gene data show CDR1 as MGHRA and CDR2 as YSYEKL. The CDR3 length is 17 residues. V was cut by 2 bases and J by 2 bases, with 16 bases left in between. DNA for the CDR3: TGCGCCAGCAGCCAAATGGGCGGGACGGAGACCTACAATGAGCAGTTCTTC. Its translation: CASSQMGGTETYNEQFF.